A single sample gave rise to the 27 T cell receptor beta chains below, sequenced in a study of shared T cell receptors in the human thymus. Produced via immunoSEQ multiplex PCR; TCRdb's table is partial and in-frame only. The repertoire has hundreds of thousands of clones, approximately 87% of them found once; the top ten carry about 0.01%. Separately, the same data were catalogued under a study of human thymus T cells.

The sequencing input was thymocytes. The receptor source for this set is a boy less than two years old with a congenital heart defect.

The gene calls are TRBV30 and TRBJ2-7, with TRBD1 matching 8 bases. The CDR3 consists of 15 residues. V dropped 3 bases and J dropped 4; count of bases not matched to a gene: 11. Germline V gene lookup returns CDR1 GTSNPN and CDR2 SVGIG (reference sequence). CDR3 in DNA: TGTGCCTGGAGCACCTGCGACAGGGGAAAATACGAGCAGTACTTC. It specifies CAWSTCDRGKYEQYF.

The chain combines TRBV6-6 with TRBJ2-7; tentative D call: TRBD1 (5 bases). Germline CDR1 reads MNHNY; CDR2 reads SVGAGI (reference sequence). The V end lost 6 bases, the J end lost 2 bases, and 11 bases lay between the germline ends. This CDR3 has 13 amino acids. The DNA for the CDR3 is TGTGCCAGCAGCATAACAGGTCCCTACGAGCAGTACTTC. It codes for CASSITGPYEQYF.

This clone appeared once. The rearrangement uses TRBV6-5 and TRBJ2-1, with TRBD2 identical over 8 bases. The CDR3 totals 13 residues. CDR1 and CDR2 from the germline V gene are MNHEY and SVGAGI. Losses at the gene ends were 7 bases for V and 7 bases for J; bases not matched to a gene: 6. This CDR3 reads CASKAGDSNEQFF. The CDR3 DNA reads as TGTGCCAGCAAAGCGGGAGACTCGAATGAGCAGTTCTTC.

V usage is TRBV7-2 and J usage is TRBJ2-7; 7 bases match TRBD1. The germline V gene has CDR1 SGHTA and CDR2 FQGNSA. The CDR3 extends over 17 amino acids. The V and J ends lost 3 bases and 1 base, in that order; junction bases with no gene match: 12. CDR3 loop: CASSLGRGWAPSYEQYF. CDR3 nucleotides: TGTGCCAGCAGCTTGGGCAGGGGGTGGGCCCCTTCCTACGAGCAGTACTTC.

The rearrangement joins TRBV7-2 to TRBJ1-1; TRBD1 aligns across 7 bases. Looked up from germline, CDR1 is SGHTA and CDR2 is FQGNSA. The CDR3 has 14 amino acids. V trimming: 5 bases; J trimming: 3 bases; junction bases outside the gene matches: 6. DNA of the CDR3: TGTGCCAGCAGCCCAGGGGGGCTATACACTGAAGCTTTCTTT. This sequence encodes CASSPGGLYTEAFF.

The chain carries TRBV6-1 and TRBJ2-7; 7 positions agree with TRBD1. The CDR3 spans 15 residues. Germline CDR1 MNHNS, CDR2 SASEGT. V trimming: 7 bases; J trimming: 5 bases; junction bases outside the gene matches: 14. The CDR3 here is CASTDRRDRGDEQYF. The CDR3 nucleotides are TGTGCCAGCACCGACCGCCGGGACAGAGGGGACGAGCAGTACTTC.

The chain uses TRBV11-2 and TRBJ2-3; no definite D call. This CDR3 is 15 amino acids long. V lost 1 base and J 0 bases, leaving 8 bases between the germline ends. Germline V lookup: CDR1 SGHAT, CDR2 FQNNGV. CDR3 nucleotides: TGTGCCAGCAGCTTAGTCGGCGGTAGCACAGATACGCAGTATTTT. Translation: CASSLVGGSTDTQYF.

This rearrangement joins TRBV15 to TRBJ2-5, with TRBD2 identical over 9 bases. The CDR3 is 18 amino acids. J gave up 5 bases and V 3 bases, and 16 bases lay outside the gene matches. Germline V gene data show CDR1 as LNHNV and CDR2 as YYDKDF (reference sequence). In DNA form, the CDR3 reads TGTGCCACCAGCAGTCCGGGCCTCTTGCTAGCGGGACCTGAGACCCAGTACTTC. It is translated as CATSSPGLLLAGPETQYF.

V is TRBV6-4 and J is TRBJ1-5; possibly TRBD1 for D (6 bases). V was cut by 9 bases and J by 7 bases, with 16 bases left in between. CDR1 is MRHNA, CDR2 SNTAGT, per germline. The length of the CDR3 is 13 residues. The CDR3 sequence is CARGDMREQPQHF. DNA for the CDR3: TGTGCCAGGGGGGACATGAGGGAACAGCCCCAGCATTTT.

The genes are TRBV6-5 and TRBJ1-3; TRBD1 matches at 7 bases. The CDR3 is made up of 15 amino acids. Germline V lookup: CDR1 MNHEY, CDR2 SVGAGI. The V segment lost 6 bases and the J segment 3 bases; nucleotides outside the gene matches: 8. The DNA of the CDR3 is TGTGCCAGCAGCCCCACAGGGGCATTTGGAAACACCATATATTTT. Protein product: CASSPTGAFGNTIYF.

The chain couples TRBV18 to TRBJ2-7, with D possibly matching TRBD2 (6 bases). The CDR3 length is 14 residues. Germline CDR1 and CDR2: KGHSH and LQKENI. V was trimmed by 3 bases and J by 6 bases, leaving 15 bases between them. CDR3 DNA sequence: TGTGCCAGCTCACCTGGGGGGAGACCCTTCGAGCAGTACTTC. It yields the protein CASSPGGRPFEQYF.

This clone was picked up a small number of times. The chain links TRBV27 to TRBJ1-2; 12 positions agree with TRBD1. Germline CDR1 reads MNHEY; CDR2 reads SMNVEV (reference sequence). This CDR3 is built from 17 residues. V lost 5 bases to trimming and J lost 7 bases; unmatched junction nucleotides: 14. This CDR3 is CASSPTGQGAPLRGYTF. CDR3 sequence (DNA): TGTGCCAGCAGTCCAACGGGACAGGGGGCCCCCCTTCGTGGCTACACCTTC.

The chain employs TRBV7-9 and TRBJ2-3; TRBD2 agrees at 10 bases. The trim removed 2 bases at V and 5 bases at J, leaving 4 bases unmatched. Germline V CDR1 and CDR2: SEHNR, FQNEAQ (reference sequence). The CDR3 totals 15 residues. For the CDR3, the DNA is TGTGCCAGCAGCTTACGCCTAGCGGGAGAAGATACGCAGTATTTT. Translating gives CASSLRLAGEDTQYF.

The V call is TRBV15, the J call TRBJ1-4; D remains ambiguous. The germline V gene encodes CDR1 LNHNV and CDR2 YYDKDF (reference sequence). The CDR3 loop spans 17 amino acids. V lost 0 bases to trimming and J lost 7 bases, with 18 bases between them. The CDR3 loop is CATSRDLWRSPGEKLFF. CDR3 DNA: TGTGCCACCAGCAGAGATCTTTGGCGGAGCCCTGGTGAAAAACTGTTTTTT.

The CDR3 DNA reads TGTGCCATCAGTGACCGACAGGGGTTAAAGACCCAGTACTTC. Protein: CAISDRQGLKTQYF. This chain uses TRBV10-3 with TRBJ2-5; 8 nucleotides agree with TRBD1. V was clipped by 3 bases and J by 6 bases; unmatched bases: 6. The germline CDR1 and CDR2 sequences are ENHRY and SYGVKD. The CDR3 contains 14 residues.

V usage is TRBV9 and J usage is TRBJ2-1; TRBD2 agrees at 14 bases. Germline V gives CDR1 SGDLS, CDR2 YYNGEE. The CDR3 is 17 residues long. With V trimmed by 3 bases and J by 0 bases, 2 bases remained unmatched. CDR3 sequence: CASSGGTSGSSYNEQFF. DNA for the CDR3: TGTGCCAGCAGCGGCGGGACTAGCGGGAGCTCCTACAATGAGCAGTTCTTC.

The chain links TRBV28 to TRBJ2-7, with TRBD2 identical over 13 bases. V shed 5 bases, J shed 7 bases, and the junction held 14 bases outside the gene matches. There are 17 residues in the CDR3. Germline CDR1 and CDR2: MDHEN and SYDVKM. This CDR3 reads CASSPVGLAGELGEQYF. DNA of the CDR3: TGTGCCAGCAGTCCCGTAGGACTAGCGGGAGAATTAGGGGAGCAGTACTTC.

The chain's CDR3 is CASPWAGVDYEQYF. DNA of the CDR3: TGTGCCAGCCCCTGGGCGGGGGTAGACTACGAGCAGTACTTC. The chain is built from TRBV5-6 and TRBJ2-7, with TRBD2 matching over 7 bases. V dropped 7 bases and J dropped 3; count of bases not matched to a gene: 10. The CDR3 spans 14 residues. Germline values: CDR1 SGHDT, CDR2 YYEEEE.

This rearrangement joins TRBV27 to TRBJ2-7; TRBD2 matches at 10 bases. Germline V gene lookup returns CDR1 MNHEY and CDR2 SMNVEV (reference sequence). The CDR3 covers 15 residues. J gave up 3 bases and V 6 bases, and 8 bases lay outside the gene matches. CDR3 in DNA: TGTGCCAGCAGATATCTAGCGGGAGAAAACTACGAGCAGTACTTC. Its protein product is CASRYLAGENYEQYF.

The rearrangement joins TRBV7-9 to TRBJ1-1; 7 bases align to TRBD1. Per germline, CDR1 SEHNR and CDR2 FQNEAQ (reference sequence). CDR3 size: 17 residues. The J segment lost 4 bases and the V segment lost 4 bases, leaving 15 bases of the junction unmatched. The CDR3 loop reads CASSSLHRGQLTTEAFF. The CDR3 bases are TGTGCCAGCAGCTCTCTACATCGGGGACAGTTGACCACTGAAGCTTTCTTT.

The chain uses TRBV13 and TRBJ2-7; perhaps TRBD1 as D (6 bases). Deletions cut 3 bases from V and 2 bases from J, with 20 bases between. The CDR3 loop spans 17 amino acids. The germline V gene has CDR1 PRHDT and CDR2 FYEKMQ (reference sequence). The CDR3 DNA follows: TGTGCCAGCAGCTTTACGTCAGGGGTCGGATTTCCCTACGAGCAGTACTTC. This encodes CASSFTSGVGFPYEQYF. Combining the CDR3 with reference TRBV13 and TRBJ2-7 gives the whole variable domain AAGVIQSPRHLIKEKRETATLKCYPIPRHDTVYWYQQGPGQDPQFLISFYEKMQSDKGSIPDRFSAQQFSDYHSELNMSSLELGDSALYFCASSFTSGVGFPYEQYFGPGTRLTVT.

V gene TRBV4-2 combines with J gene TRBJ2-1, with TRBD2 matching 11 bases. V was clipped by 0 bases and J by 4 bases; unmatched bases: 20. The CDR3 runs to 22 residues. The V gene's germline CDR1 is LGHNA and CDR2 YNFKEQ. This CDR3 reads CASSQDGGFLAGGRRGYNEQFF. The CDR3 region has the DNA TGTGCCAGCAGCCAAGATGGGGGGTTTCTAGCGGGAGGCCGCAGGGGGTACAATGAGCAGTTCTTC.

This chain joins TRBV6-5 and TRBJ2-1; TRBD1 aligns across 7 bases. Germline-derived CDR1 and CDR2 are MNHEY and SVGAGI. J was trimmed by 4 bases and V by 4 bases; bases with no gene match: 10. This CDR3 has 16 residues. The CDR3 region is CASSLLGQARYNEQFF. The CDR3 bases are TGTGCCAGCAGTTTACTAGGACAGGCCAGATACAATGAGCAGTTCTTC.

CDR3 sequence (DNA): TGTGCCAGCAGCTGGAGCAGGGGGCCCATGAACACTGAAGCTTTCTTT. Its protein is CASSWSRGPMNTEAFF. V gene TRBV14 combines with J gene TRBJ1-1; TRBD1 agrees at 8 bases. J lost 0 bases, V lost 5 bases, and 8 bases had no gene match. CDR3 size: 16 residues. Per the germline V gene, CDR1 is SGHDN and CDR2 is FVKESK.

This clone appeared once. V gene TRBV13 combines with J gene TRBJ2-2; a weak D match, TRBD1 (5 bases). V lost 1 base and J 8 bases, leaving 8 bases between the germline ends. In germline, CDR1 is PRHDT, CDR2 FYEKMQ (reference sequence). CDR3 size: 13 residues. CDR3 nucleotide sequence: TGTGCCAGCAGCTTAGAAGGGGTGGGGGAGCTGTTTTTT. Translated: CASSLEGVGELFF.

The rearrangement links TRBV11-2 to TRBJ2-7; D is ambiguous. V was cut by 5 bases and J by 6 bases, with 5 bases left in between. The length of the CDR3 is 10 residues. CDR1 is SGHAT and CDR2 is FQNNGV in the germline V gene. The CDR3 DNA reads TGTGCCAGCAGCCTTTCCGAGCAGTACTTC. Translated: CASSLSEQYF.

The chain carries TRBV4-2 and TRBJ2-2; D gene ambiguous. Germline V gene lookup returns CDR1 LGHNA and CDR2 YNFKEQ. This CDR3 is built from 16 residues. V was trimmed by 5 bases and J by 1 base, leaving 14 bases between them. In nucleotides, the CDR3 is TGTGCCAGCAGCGAGACGTGGGCGAGGAACACCGGGGAGCTGTTTTTT. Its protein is CASSETWARNTGELFF.